This T cell receptor beta chain emerged from a study of blood T cell repertoires in COVID-19. Background on the study: Some COVID-19 samples were acute and others convalescent; all came from the United States, Italy and Spain. T cells, B-cell-depleted T cells, or PBMCs supplied cDNA or gDNA.

In the original analysis: Estimation of nucleated cell counts relied on the amplification of reference gene primers. Profiled with immunoSEQ multiplex PCR; TCRdb holds only in-frame clones, not every one. V and J calls and clone size are given by that table; D and trimming were obtained from the DNA. Of about 300,000 clones listed, 80% to 90% are singletons. This CDR3 is built from 17 residues. Germline V gene lookup returns CDR1 SNHLY and CDR2 FYNNEI. Trimming at V came to 7 bases and at J to 3 bases, leaving 12 bases not matched to a gene. Sequencing used peripheral blood. V is TRBV2 and J is TRBJ2-3; TRBD2 matches at 11 bases. The receptor was derived from a woman aged 45-60 years with acute or convalescent COVID-19. CDR3 sequence (DNA): TGTGCCAGCACGGAGGTAGCGGGGGGGCTGGGAACAGATACGCAGTATTTT. Its protein is CASTEVAGGLGTDTQYF.